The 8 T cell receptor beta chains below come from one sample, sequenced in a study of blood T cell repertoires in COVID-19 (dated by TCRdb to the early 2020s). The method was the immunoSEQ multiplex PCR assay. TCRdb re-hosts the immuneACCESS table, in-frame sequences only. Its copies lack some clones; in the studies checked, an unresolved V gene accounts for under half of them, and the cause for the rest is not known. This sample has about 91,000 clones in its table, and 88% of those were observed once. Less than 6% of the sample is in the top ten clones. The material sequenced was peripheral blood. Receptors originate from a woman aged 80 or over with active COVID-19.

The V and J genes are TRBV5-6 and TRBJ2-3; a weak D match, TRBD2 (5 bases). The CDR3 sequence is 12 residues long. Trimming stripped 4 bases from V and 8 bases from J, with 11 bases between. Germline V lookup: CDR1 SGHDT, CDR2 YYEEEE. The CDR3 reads CASSLGRGTQYF. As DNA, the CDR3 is TGTGCCAGCAGCCTGGGCCGGGGTACGCAGTATTTT.

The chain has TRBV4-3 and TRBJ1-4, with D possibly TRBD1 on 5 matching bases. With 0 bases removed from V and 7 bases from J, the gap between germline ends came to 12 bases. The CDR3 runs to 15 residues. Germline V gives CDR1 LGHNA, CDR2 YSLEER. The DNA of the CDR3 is TGCGCCAGCAGCCAAGATACAGGAGCCCTTGAAAAACTGTTTTTT. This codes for CASSQDTGALEKLFF.

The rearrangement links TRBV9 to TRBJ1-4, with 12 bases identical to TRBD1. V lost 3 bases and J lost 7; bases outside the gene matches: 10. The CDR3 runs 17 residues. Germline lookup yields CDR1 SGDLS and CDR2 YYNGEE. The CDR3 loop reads CASSAFGGTGGSEKLFF. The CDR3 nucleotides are TGTGCCAGCAGCGCCTTTGGAGGGACAGGGGGCTCTGAAAAACTGTTTTTT.

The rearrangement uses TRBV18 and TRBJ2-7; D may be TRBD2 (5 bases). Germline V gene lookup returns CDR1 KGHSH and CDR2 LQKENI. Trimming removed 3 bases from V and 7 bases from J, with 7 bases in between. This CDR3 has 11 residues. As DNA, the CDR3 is TGTGCCAGCTCACCTAGCGAGGAGCAGTACTTC. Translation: CASSPSEEQYF.

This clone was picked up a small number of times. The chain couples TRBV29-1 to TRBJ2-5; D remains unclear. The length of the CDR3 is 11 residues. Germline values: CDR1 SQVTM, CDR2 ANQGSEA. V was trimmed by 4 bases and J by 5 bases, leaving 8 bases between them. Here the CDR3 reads CSVAISETQYF. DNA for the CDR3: TGCAGCGTTGCCATCAGTGAGACCCAGTACTTC.

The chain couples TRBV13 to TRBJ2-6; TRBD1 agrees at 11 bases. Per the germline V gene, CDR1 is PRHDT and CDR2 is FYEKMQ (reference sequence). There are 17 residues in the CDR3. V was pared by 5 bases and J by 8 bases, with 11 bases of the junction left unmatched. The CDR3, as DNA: TGTGCCAGCAGCCCCGGGACAGGGGGTAATCCGACCAACGTCCTGACTTTC. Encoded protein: CASSPGTGGNPTNVLTF.

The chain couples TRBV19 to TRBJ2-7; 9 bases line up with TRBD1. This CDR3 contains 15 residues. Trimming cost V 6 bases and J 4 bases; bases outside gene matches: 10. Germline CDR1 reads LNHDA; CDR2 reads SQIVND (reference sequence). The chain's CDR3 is CASRAAGTGLYEQYF. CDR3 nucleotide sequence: TGTGCCAGTAGAGCGGCCGGGACAGGGTTGTACGAGCAGTACTTC.

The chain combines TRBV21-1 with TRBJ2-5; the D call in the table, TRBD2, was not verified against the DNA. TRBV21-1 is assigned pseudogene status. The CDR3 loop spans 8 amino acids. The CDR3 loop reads CASLELHF. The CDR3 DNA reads TGTGCCAGTCTTGAACTTCACTTC.